This T cell receptor (beta chain) was observed in a study of shared clonotypes between healthy human individuals. Study summary: Ranging from 18 to 49 in age, donors were a couple of women and three men. Three plates each covered CD4 naive and memory; CD8 naive two, CD8 memory one. Study-level points and caveats: A handful of donors shared approximately 5% of their naive CD4 clonotypes. The genetic and exposure-history diversity represented was limited by few donors.

There are 16 residues in the CDR3. V lost 1 base and J 6 bases, leaving 13 bases between the germline ends. CDR1 and CDR2 (germline): SNHLY, FYNNEI. Here immunoSEQ multiplex PCR was the method, and the copy in TCRdb shows in-frame clones only, minus some. The sample has roughly 2.1 million clones, roughly 91% seen once. CD45RO negativity and positive selection for CCR7 defined naive CD8 cells, a population that excluded terminally differentiated effector memory CD45RA+ cells. Comments on this clone: No antigen is known for it.

Sequenced sample: naive CD8+ T cells from PBMCs. The TCR sequence derives from a young man in good health. Some clones in this sample may be carry-over from other donors' samples. The genes are TRBV2 and TRBJ1-6; D gene ambiguous. The CDR3 region has the DNA TGTGCCAGCAGTGAAGTTCCGGCAGCGATTAATTCACCCCTCCACTTT. It is translated as CASSEVPAAINSPLHF.